The entry that follows covers one T cell receptor beta chain sequence. This entry comes from a study of blood T cell repertoires in COVID-19. The CDR3 consists of 16 residues. CDR1 SGHRS and CDR2 YFSETQ come from the germline V gene. V lost 0 bases and J lost 5; bases outside the gene matches: 6. Study processing details: From reference gene primer amplification, estimates of nucleated cell counts were derived. The repertoire was sequenced with immunoSEQ multiplex PCR; TCRdb's copy has only in-frame clones and lacks some. That table gives V, J and clone size, and the DNA gave D and trimming. Of fewer than 200,000 clones in the sample, around 85% were seen once.

This TCR derives from a man aged 55 to 70 who had recovered from COVID-19. Sequenced sample: peripheral blood. The rearrangement links TRBV5-1 to TRBJ2-3; 10 bases agree with TRBD2. The chain's CDR3 is CASSLAGAGGQDTQYF. The DNA of the CDR3 is TGCGCCAGCAGCTTGGCCGGAGCGGGGGGGCAAGATACGCAGTATTTT.